This entry features one T cell receptor beta chain sequence. Its antigen is not known. Each TRB cDNA library was prepared by 5' RACE (with UMI labels). TCRdb reanalyzed the 5' RACE reads and collapses them to one entry per CDR3 protein, without DNA. The sample has around 40,000 distinct CDR3 sequences. Germline CDR1 SEHNR, CDR2 FQNEAQ (reference sequence). The CDR3 extends over 14 amino acids. The source of the sample is a study of CXCR3-negative and CXCR3-positive naive CD8 T cells. Overall study context: The libraries together contributed 140 million or so TRB reads, each supplying about 1.5 +/- 0.3 million.

General study results and limits: Fresh PBMCs went into most assays, and CXCR3 expression partly declined after cryopreservation. The study found comparably high diversity in both naive subsets and much lower diversity in memory CD8+ cells. TRBV-TRBJ usage was alike in naive CXCR3-negative and CXCR3-positive cells but differed in memory cells.

The specimen was memory CD8+ T cells from blood. The sequence came from a human donor in good health. Some clones in this sample may be carry-over from other donors' samples. The chain uses TRBV7-9 and TRBJ1-3. This CDR3 is CASSPPPGRNTIYF.